The 6 T cell receptor beta chains below come from one sample, sequenced in a study of intratumoral heterogeneity in liver cancer. The protocol was immunoSEQ multiplex PCR, while the TCRdb copy is restricted to in-frame clones and leaves out a portion. The sample includes about 5,900 clones, about 64% of them seen just once. Specimen: tumor-adjacent normal tissue, collected before any cancer treatment. Source of these receptors: a man between 65 and 85 years old with hepatocellular carcinoma.

V usage is TRBV5-6 and J usage is TRBJ2-1; 7 bases fit TRBD1. V dropped 2 bases and J dropped 1; count of bases not matched to a gene: 15. The CDR3 runs to 19 residues. The germline V gene encodes CDR1 SGHDT and CDR2 YYEEEE. The CDR3 protein is CASSFLRQGGAQSYNEQFF. Written as DNA, the CDR3 is TGTGCCAGCAGCTTCCTCCGACAGGGTGGCGCCCAATCCTACAATGAGCAGTTCTTC.

The CDR3 DNA follows: TGTGCCAGCAGCCCTTTCCGGGACGCTTCCTACGAGCAGTACTTC. Encoded protein: CASSPFRDASYEQYF. The chain is built from TRBV13 and TRBJ2-7; D assignment may be TRBD1 or TRBD2 (5 bases each). The CDR3 extends over 15 amino acids. V was clipped by 5 bases and J by 1 base, with 15 bases between them. Germline V gene sequence: CDR1 PRHDT, CDR2 FYEKMQ (reference sequence). Using reference TRBV13 and TRBJ2-7 for the parts outside the CDR3, the full variable domain is AAGVIQSPRHLIKEKRETATLKCYPIPRHDTVYWYQQGPGQDPQFLISFYEKMQSDKGSIPDRFSAQQFSDYHSELNMSSLELGDSALYFCASSPFRDASYEQYFGPGTRLTVT.

This chain joins TRBV9 and TRBJ2-1; D unresolved. CDR3 length: 13 residues. Trimming cost V 2 bases and J 8 bases, with 11 bases left between them. Germline values: CDR1 SGDLS, CDR2 YYNGEE. The CDR3 DNA is TGTGCCAGCAGCGTTGTTGATCGGGATGAGCAGTTCTTC. Encoded protein: CASSVVDRDEQFF.

V usage is TRBV5-6 and J usage is TRBJ1-4, with a tentative D call TRBD1 (5 bases). Germline V CDR1 and CDR2: SGHDT, YYEEEE. Trimming left V 4 bases short and J 4 bases short, with 20 bases between. The CDR3 spans 17 residues. The CDR3 spells CASSPRDGANINEKLFF. As DNA, the CDR3 is TGTGCCAGCAGCCCCCGGGACGGGGCCAACATTAATGAAAAACTGTTTTTT. Full variable domain (missing parts from reference TRBV5-6 and TRBJ1-4): DAGVTQSPTHLIKTRGQQVTLRCSPKSGHDTVSWYQQALGQGPQFIFQYYEEEERQRGNFPDRFSGHQFPNYSSELNVNALLLGDSALYLCASSPRDGANINEKLFFGSGTQLSVL.

V is TRBV3-1 (or the pseudogene TRBV3-2) and J is TRBJ2-2, with no clear D. Germline V gene lookup returns CDR1 LGHDT and CDR2 YNNKEL (reference sequence). The CDR3 is 12 residues long. With 4 bases removed from V and 6 bases from J, the gap between germline ends came to 6 bases. The CDR3 nucleotides read TGTGCCAGCAGCCCCCCAGCCGGGGAGCTGTTTTTT. It codes for CASSPPAGELFF.

The table lists this clone with a count of one. The genes are TRBV2 and TRBJ2-2, with 15 nucleotides matching TRBD2. Losses at the gene ends were 6 bases for V and 0 bases for J; bases not matched to a gene: 2. This CDR3 region has 17 residues. The germline V gene has CDR1 SNHLY and CDR2 FYNNEI. Here the CDR3 reads CASRGLAGGSNTGELFF. Here the CDR3 DNA reads TGTGCCAGCAGGGGACTAGCGGGGGGCTCGAACACCGGGGAGCTGTTTTTT.